This is a list of T cell receptor beta chains from one sample in a study of shared clonotypes between healthy human individuals. TCRdb's table, derived via immunoSEQ multiplex PCR, lists solely in-frame clones and lacks some. The table has about a million clones, 70% to 80% seen once. Material: memory CD4+ T cells sorted from blood. Every receptor here comes from a young man in good health. The CDR3 runs from the conserved cysteine through the conserved F or W. A D gene is named only where the DNA matches it firmly. Clone size is shown for a subset of rows, as once, few, many or a class of expanded clone.

>.|.|TRBJ2-7|TRBV5-1
TGCGCCAGCAGCTTGTCCGGCGGGGTCCGGGGCGAGCAGTACTTC
CASSLSGGVRGEQYF
>TRBD1|.|TRBJ1-1|TRBV7-2
TGTGCCAGCAGGCCGGACAGGGGGGGGACTGAAGCTTTCTTT
CASRPDRGGTEAFF
>.|.|TRBJ1-1|TRBV29-1
TGCAGCGTTGTATATACTGAAGCTTTCTTT
CSVVYTEAFF
>TRBD1|.|TRBJ2-2|TRBV5-4
TGTGCCAGCAGCTCTACAGGGGGGATGAACACCGGGGAGCTGTTTTTT
CASSSTGGMNTGELFF
>.|.|TRBJ2-3|TRBV2
TGTGCCAGCAGTGAAGGGGTGGGACAACGGACAGATACGCAGTATTTT
CASSEGVGQRTDTQYF
>.|.|TRBJ2-7|TRBV10-1
TGCGCCAGACCGACAGTCTCCTACGAGCAGTACTTC
CARPTVSYEQYF
>.|.|TRBJ2-2|TRBV18
TGTGCCAGCTCAGCCCGGGAGACCGGGGAGCTGTTTTTT
CASSARETGELFF
>TRBD2|.|TRBJ2-1|TRBV5-1
TGCGCCAGCAGTGATACTAGCGGGGGGAGTGAGCAGTTCTTC
CASSDTSGGSEQFF
>TRBD2|.|TRBJ2-3|TRBV6-5
TGTGCCAGCAGTTACTCCCTAGCGGGAGACAATACGCAGTATTTT
CASSYSLAGDNTQYF
>.|.|TRBJ1-1|TRBV7-9
TGTGCCAGCAGCCCCATGGATGGGAACACTGAAGCTTTCTTT
CASSPMDGNTEAFF
>.|.|TRBJ2-3|TRBV5-6
TGTGCCAGCAGCCGGCAGACTTCATATTCTAGCACAGATACGCAGTATTTT
CASSRQTSYSSTDTQYF
>.|.|TRBJ2-7|TRBV5-1
TGCGCCAGCAGCTTAACCGGGACAAGTTCCTACGAGCAGTACTTC
CASSLTGTSSYEQYF
>.|.|TRBJ2-2|TRBV6-1
TGTGCCAGCAGTGAAAGGTTTAGGGGAGGTGCCGGGGAGCTGTTTTTT
CASSERFRGGAGELFF
>.|few|TRBJ1-4|TRBV25-1
TGTGCCAGCAGCGATACAAAGGTCCAGGATAAACTGTTTTTT
CASSDTKVQDKLFF
>TRBD2|.|TRBJ2-1|TRBV5-6
TGTGCCAGCAGCAGAACTAGCGGGGGGTCCTACAATGAGCAGTTCTTC
CASSRTSGGSYNEQFF
>TRBD2|.|TRBJ2-1|TRBV29-1
TGCAGCGGACTAGCGACCTACAATGAGCAGTTCTTC
CSGLATYNEQFF
>.|.|TRBJ1-6|TRBV2
TGTGCCAGCAGTCCGGGGGGGGGCGCAGGAGGTAATTCACCCCTCCACTTT
CASSPGGGAGGNSPLHF
>.|.|TRBJ1-2|TRBV14
TGTGCCAGCAGCCAAGGCGGGTTCCCCTATGGCTACACCTTC
CASSQGGFPYGYTF
>.|.|TRBJ2-3|TRBV7-6
TGTGCCAGCAGCTTTTCCCTGTTGGGGGTCGTCACAGATACGCAGTATTTT
CASSFSLLGVVTDTQYF
>.|few|TRBJ2-3|TRBV9
TGTGCCAGCAGCGTAGCTGAGGGACGGGGTAGCACAGATACGCAGTATTTT
CASSVAEGRGSTDTQYF
>TRBD1|.|TRBJ1-3|TRBV7-2
TGTGCCAGCAGCTGGTGGGACAGGGGCTCTGGAAACACCATATATTTT
CASSWWDRGSGNTIYF
>.|few|TRBJ1-2|TRBV28
TGTGCCAGCAGTACCCTGGCGGTGTCGGGCTACACCTTC
CASSTLAVSGYTF
>TRBD1|.|TRBJ2-1|TRBV2
TGTGCCAGCAGTGGGACAGGGTACAATGAGCAGTTCTTC
CASSGTGYNEQFF
>.|.|TRBJ1-6|TRBV6-5
TGTGCCAGCAGTGAACTGGGTCAGAATTCATCCCTCCACTTT
CASSELGQNSSLHF
>.|.|TRBJ2-3|TRBV5-1
TGCGCCAGCAGCACCCCGTCCCCAGCGGATACGCAGTATTTT
CASSTPSPADTQYF
>.|.|TRBJ1-3|TRBV7-8
TGTGCCAGCAGCTTAGGGCGGCCAGACTCTGGAAACACCATATATTTT
CASSLGRPDSGNTIYF
>.|.|TRBJ2-5|TRBV29-1
TGCAGCGTTGGCGGGGTTGAGACCCAGTACTTC
CSVGGVETQYF
>.|many|TRBJ2-3|TRBV11-1
TGTGCCAGCAGCTCTGGGGCGGGGGCCTTGGCGGGAGATACGCAGTATTTT
CASSSGAGALAGDTQYF
>.|once|TRBJ2-5|TRBV28
TGTGCCAGCAGTCTCCCAGGGTCCGGCGAGACCCAGTACTTC
CASSLPGSGETQYF
>TRBD2|.|TRBJ2-5|TRBV7-2
TGTGCCAGCAGCTTAGCGCTACTAGCGGGAAAAGAGACCCAGTACTTC
CASSLALLAGKETQYF
>TRBD1|few|TRBJ2-7|TRBV7-2
TGTGCCAGCATCCCGGGACAGGGGATAGCCTACGAGCAGTACTTC
CASIPGQGIAYEQYF
>.|.|TRBJ2-3|TRBV4-1
TGCGCCAGCAGCTCGGGACTGAGCACAGATACGCAGTATTTT
CASSSGLSTDTQYF
>.|.|TRBJ2-3|TRBV13
TGTGCCAGCAGCTTAGGCCTCTGGGGGGAGAGCACAGATACGCAGTATTTT
CASSLGLWGESTDTQYF
>.|.|TRBJ2-2|TRBV6-1
TGTGCCATCCGACAGGTCTACACCGGGGAGCTGTTTTTT
CAIRQVYTGELFF
>TRBD2|.|TRBJ2-7|TRBV19
TGTGCCAGTAGTATCGGGGGACTAGCGGGAGGCTACGAGCAGTACTTC
CASSIGGLAGGYEQYF
>.|.|TRBJ1-6|TRBV18
TGTGCCAGCTCACCACCCCTCCAGGATTTCGGCCGCGGTTCACCCCTCCACTTT
CASSPPLQDFGRGSPLHF
>.|.|TRBJ2-7|TRBV7-2
TGTGCCACACGGGGCGGGAATGACCACGAGCAGTACTTC
CATRGGNDHEQYF
>.|few|TRBJ1-1|TRBV18
TGTGCCAGCTCATCCACGCAAGCTTTCTTT
CASSSTQAFF
>.|.|TRBJ2-7|TRBV21-1
TGTGCCAGCAGCAAAGCGCAGGTACATTGGCCCTACGAGCAGTACTTC
CASSKAQVHWPYEQYF
>TRBD1|.|TRBJ1-6|TRBV30
TGTGCCTCTTGGACAGGGGGCCTAGGTTCACCCCTCCACTTT
CASWTGGLGSPLHF
>TRBD2|.|TRBJ2-7|TRBV5-6
TGTGCCAGCAGCTTAGGGGGACTAGCGGGGAATGCCTACGAGCAGTACTTC
CASSLGGLAGNAYEQYF
>.|.|TRBJ2-7|TRBV7-2
TGTGCCAGCAGCTTAGCTGATTCCTACGAGCAGTACTTC
CASSLADSYEQYF
>.|.|TRBJ2-5|TRBV11-1
TGTGCCAGCAGCTCCCTAGGGTGGTACCAAGAGACCCAGTACTTC
CASSSLGWYQETQYF
>.|.|TRBJ2-1|TRBV7-2
TGTGCCAGCAGCAGTGGGTACGAGCAGTTCTTC
CASSSGYEQFF
>TRBD1|.|TRBJ2-1|TRBV18
TGTGCCAGCTCACCACAACAGGGGGACAATGAGCAGTTCTTC
CASSPQQGDNEQFF
>.|.|TRBJ2-6|TRBV2
TGTGCCAGCAGTGAATTGGGCGGTAGCTCTGGGGCCAACGTCCTGACTTTC
CASSELGGSSGANVLTF
>.|.|TRBJ2-6|TRBV28
TGTGCCAGCAGTTTATTTGGGACTGGGGCCAACGTCCTGACTTTC
CASSLFGTGANVLTF
>.|.|TRBJ2-2|TRBV5-1
TGCGCCAGCAGCCGGCAGGGCCCACCCGGGGAGCTGTTTTTT
CASSRQGPPGELFF
>.|.|TRBJ2-5|TRBV13
TGTGCCAGCAGCTTAGGCCGGAAATACCAAGAGACCCAGTACTTC
CASSLGRKYQETQYF
>.|.|TRBJ2-7|TRBV21-1
TGTGCCAGCAGCAGGCCCCCAGGGATCTCCTACGAGCAGTACTTC
CASSRPPGISYEQYF
>.|.|TRBJ1-1|TRBV9
TGTGCCAGCAGCCCGGGGGACCTCAACACTGAAGCTTTCTTT
CASSPGDLNTEAFF